This TCR beta chain derives from a study of blood T cell repertoires in COVID-19. At the level of the study: The cDNA or gDNA used as material had been derived from T cells, B-cell-depleted T cells, or PBMCs.

Sequencing used immunoSEQ multiplex PCR; TCRdb keeps in-frame clones, though not all of them. The sample records about 62,000 clones, around 86% being singletons. Trimming shortened V by 3 bases and J by 3 bases, and 8 bases separated the two germline ends. This CDR3 has 12 residues. CDR1 is GTSNPN and CDR2 is SVGIG in the germline V gene (reference sequence). The chain has TRBV30 and TRBJ2-5; D possibly corresponds to TRBD2 (6 bases). The sequence came from a woman of 80 years or more with acute or convalescent COVID-19. Input material: peripheral blood. Here the CDR3 reads CAWSKREETQYF. The CDR3 DNA follows: TGTGCCTGGAGCAAGCGGGAAGAGACCCAGTACTTC.